Listed here is a single T cell receptor (beta chain). Recruited during active infection, patients (from Seattle) were subsequently followed longitudinally. The data stem from a study of blood T cell repertoires in COVID-19. Study summary: Some COVID-19 samples were acute and others convalescent; all came from the United States, Italy and Spain. PBMCs, B-cell-depleted T cells, or T cells were the source of the cDNA or gDNA that made up the material.

With 2 bases clipped from V and 0 bases from J, the junction kept 5 bases outside the gene matches. CDR3 length: 17 amino acids. The germline V gene encodes CDR1 LGHNA and CDR2 YNFKEQ. The protocol was immunoSEQ multiplex PCR, while the TCRdb copy is restricted to in-frame clones and leaves out a portion. Of 450,000 or so clones listed, around 90% are singletons. The specimen was peripheral blood. The TCR sequence derives from a man between 18 and 29 years old with COVID-19, enrolled during active disease. This chain links TRBV4-2 with TRBJ1-3, with 9 bases lining up with TRBD1. The CDR3 protein is CASSQTGGEDSGNTIYF. CDR3 coding DNA: TGTGCCAGCAGCCAAACAGGGGGCGAGGACTCTGGAAACACCATATATTTT.